This TCR beta chain was identified during a study of T-cell memory formation after mild COVID-19. Across the study: Largely, the TCR clusters proved donor specific.

There are 20 residues in the CDR3. Germline V gene sequence: CDR1 SGDLS, CDR2 YYNGEE. With V trimmed by 0 bases and J by 6 bases, 15 bases remained unmatched. This clonotype was picked up a small number of times. Its antigen is not identified. Study-wide findings and caveats: Detection of some responders pre-infection suggested pre-existing cross-reactive memory T cells participated. Later expanders leaned CD4+, whereas day 15 to 85 contracting clones were balanced CD4/CD8.

The 5'RACE method, run with constant-segment primers, produced TCR alpha and TCR beta cDNA libraries (carrying sample barcodes and UMIs). TCRdb fed the 5' RACE reads into MiXCR, producing one record per CDR3 protein. The sample consists of around 400,000 distinct CDR3 sequences, about 24% of them appearing once. The chain recombines TRBV9 with TRBJ2-1; TRBD2 agrees at 13 bases. This clonotype was obtained from an adult woman who had mild COVID-19 (a few samples of this study predate the infection). Cell type and time point are not known. The sequenced material came from PBMCs or a T cell subset sorted from them (not recorded which). CDR3 region: CASSVARPGWTSGSSNEQFF. CDR3 nucleotides: TGTGCCAGCAGCGTAGCTAGGCCCGGATGGACTAGCGGGAGTAGCAATGAGCAGTTCTTC.